The entry that follows covers one T cell receptor beta chain sequence. What it binds is not known. This sample is part of a study of shared clonotypes between healthy human individuals. Study-wide findings and caveats: In the sorted subsets, rarefaction showed sequencing was incomplete despite large depth. Between several donors, naive CD4 clonotypes were shared at a level of about 5%.

Each subset's genomic DNA was split evenly across several immunoSEQ plates. Sequencing was performed with immunoSEQ multiplex PCR; in TCRdb, only in-frame clones are kept and a portion is missing. The data contain under 1,100,000 clones, around 76% of them seen just once; the ten biggest clones take up about 1.5%. The CDR3 covers 14 residues. From germline, CDR1 is SEHNR and CDR2 FQNEAQ (reference sequence). V lost 5 bases, J lost 5 bases, and 15 bases lay in between. The sequence was collected from a man between 18 and 29 years old in good health. The chain couples TRBV7-9 to TRBJ1-1, with D possibly matching TRBD1 (6 bases). Sequences were obtained from memory CD4+ T cells sorted from blood. Documented subset: CD45RA-negative fraction. The CDR3 region has the DNA TGTGCCAGCAGCCTACAGGGTTTGAGGACTGAAGCTTTCTTT. It translates to CASSLQGLRTEAFF.